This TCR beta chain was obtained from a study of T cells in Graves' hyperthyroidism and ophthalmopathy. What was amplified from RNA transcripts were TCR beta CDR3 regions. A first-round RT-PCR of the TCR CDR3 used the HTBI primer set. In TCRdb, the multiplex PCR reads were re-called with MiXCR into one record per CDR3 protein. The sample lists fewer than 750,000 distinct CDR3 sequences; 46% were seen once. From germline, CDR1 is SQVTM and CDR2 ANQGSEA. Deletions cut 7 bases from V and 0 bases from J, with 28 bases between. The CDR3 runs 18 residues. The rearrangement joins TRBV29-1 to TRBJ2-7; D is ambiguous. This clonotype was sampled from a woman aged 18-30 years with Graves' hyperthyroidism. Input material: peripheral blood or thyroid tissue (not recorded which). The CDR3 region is CSASWHSLISLSSYEQYF. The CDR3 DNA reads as TGCAGCGCCTCCTGGCACAGTCTAATTTCCCTAAGCTCCTACGAGCAGTACTTC.